Listed here is a single TCR beta chain. These data are taken from a study of blood T cell repertoires in COVID-19. Only in-frame clones appear in the TCRdb table, and some are missing; sequencing was by immunoSEQ multiplex PCR. The sample contains 300,000 to 500,000 clones, roughly 88% of which appear only once. Germline CDR1 is KGHDR and CDR2 is SFDVKD. Trimming took off 2 bases at V and 7 bases at J, with 7 bases between the two ends. This CDR3 comprises 12 residues. The sequence derives from a woman between 40 and 50 years old with acute COVID-19. This chain joins TRBV24-1 and TRBJ1-2; D possibly corresponds to TRBD1 (6 bases). Sequenced input: PBMCs or T cells enriched from blood (not recorded which). The CDR3 protein is CATSDWTAGYTF. CDR3 nucleotide sequence: TGTGCCACCAGTGATTGGACAGCTGGCTACACCTTC.